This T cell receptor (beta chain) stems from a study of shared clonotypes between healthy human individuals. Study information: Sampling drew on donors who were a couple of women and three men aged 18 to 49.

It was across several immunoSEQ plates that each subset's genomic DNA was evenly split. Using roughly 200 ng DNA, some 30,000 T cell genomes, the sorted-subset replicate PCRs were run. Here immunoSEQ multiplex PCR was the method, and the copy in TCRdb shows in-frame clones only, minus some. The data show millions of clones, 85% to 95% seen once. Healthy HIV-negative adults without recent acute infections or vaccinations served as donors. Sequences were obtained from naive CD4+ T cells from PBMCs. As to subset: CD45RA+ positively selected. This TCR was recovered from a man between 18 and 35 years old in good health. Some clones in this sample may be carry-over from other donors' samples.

The CDR3 loop reads CASSPGTSTDTQYF. The CDR3, as DNA: TGTGCCAGCAGTCCAGGGACCAGCACAGATACGCAGTATTTT. The chain carries TRBV6-1 and TRBJ2-3; D possibly uses TRBD1 or TRBD2 (5 bases each). The CDR3 extends over 14 amino acids. The germline V gene encodes CDR1 MNHNS and CDR2 SASEGT. The V and J ends lost 5 bases and 0 bases respectively, with 9 bases between them.